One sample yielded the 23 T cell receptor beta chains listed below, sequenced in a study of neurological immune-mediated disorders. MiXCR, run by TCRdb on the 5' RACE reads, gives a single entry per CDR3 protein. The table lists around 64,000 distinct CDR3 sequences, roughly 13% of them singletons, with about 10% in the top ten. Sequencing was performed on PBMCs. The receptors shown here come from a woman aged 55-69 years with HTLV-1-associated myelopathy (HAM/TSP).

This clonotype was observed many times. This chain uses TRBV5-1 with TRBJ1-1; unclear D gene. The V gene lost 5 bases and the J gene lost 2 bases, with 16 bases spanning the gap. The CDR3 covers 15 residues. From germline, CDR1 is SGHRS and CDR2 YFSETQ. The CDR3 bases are TGCGCCAGCAGAGGATATACCCCCTTAAACACTGAAGCTTTCTTT. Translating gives CASRGYTPLNTEAFF.

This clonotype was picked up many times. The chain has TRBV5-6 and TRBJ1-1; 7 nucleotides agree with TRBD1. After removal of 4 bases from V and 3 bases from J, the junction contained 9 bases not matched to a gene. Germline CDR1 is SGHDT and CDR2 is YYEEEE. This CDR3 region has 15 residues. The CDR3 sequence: CASSPMTGRDTEAFF. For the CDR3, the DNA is TGTGCCAGCAGCCCTATGACAGGGAGGGACACTGAAGCTTTCTTT.

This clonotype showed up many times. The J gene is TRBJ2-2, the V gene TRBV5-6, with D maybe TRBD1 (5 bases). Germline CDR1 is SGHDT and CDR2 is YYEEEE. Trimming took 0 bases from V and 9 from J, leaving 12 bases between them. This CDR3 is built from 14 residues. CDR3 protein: CASSLGRETRELFF. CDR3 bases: TGTGCCAGCAGCTTGGGCAGGGAAACCCGGGAGCTGTTTTTT.

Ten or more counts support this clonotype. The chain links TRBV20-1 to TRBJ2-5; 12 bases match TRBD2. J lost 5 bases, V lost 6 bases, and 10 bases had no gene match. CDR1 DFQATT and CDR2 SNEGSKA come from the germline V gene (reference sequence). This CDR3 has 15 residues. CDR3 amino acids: CSASRLAGDRETQYF. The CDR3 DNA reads TGCAGTGCCTCAAGACTAGCGGGAGATAGGGAGACCCAGTACTTC.

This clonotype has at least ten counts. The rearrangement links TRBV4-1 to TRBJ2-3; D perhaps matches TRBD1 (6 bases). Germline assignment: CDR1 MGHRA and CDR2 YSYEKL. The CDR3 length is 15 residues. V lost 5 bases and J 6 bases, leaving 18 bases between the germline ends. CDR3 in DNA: TGCGCCAGCAGCTTACGACAGGTTTGGGATGATACGCAGTATTTT. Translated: CASSLRQVWDDTQYF.

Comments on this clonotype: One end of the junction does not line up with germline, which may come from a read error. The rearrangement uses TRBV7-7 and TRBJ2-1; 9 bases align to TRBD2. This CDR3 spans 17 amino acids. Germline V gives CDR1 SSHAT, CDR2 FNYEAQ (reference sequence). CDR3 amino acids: CPSSLGLVLAGVNEQFF. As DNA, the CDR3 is TGTCCCAGCAGCTTAGGTTTGGTATTAGCGGGAGTCAATGAGCAGTTCTTC.

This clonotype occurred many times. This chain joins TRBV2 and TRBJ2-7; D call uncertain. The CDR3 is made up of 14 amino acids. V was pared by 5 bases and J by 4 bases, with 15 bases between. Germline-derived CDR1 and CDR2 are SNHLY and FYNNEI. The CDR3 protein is CASSPRSDGYEQYF. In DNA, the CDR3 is TGTGCCAGCAGTCCGAGATCGGACGGGTACGAGCAGTACTTC.

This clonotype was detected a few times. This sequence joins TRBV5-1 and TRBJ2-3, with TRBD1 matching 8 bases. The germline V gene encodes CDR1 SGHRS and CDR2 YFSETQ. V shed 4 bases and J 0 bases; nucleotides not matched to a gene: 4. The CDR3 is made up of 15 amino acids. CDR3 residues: CASSHQGASTDTQYF. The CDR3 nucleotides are TGCGCCAGCAGCCATCAGGGGGCGAGCACAGATACGCAGTATTTT.

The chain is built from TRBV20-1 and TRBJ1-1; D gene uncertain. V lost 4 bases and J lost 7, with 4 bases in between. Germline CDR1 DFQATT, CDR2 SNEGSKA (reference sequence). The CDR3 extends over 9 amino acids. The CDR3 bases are TGCAGTGCTAAGTTTGAAGCTTTCTTT. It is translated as CSAKFEAFF.

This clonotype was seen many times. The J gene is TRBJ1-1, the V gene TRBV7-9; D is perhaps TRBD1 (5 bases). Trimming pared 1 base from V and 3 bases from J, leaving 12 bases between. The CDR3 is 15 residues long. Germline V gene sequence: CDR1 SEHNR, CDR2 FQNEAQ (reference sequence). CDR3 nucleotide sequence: TGTGCCAGCAGCTTAGTCCGGGGGAAGGACACTGAAGCTTTCTTT. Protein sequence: CASSLVRGKDTEAFF.

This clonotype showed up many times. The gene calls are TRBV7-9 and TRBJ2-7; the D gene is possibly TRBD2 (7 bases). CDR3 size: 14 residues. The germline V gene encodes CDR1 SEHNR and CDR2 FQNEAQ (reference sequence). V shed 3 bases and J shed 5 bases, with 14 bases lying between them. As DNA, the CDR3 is TGTGCCAGCAGCTTGGAGGGGGGGTCCCACGAGCAGTACTTC. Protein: CASSLEGGSHEQYF.

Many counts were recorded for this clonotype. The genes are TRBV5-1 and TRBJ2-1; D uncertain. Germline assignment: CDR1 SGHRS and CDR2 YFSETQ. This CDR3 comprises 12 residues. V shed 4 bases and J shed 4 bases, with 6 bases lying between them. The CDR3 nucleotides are TGCGCCAGCAGCCAACAGTACAATGAGCAGTTCTTC. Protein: CASSQQYNEQFF.

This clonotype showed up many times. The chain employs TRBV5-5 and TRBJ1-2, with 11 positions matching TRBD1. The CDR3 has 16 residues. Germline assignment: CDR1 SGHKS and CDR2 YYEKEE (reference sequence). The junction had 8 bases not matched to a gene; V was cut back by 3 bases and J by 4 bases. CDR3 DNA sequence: TGTGCCAGCAGCTACGGGACAGGGGGACCCGGCTATGGCTACACCTTC. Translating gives CASSYGTGGPGYGYTF.

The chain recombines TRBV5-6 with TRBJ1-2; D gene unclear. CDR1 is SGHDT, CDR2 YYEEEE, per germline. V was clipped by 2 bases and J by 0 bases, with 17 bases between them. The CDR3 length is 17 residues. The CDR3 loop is CASSLDQRYFPNYGYTF. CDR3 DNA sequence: TGTGCCAGCAGCTTAGACCAGAGATACTTCCCTAACTATGGCTACACCTTC.

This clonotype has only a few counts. The CDR3 DNA is TGTGCCAGTAGCCCAGCGGGGGCCAGCTACGAGCAGTACTTC. It codes for CASSPAGASYEQYF. The chain employs TRBV19 and TRBJ2-7; 8 positions agree with TRBD2. V trimming: 6 bases; J trimming: 3 bases; junction bases outside the gene matches: 7. The CDR3 sequence is 14 residues long. Per the germline V gene, CDR1 is LNHDA and CDR2 is SQIVND (reference sequence).

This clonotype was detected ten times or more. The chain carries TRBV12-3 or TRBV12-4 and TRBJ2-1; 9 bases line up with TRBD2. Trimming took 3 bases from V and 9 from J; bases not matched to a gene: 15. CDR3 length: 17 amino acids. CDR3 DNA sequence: TGTGCCAGCAGTTTGGATTCGTGGCGGGAGGGCCGGGGTGAGCAGTTCTTC. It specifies CASSLDSWREGRGEQFF.

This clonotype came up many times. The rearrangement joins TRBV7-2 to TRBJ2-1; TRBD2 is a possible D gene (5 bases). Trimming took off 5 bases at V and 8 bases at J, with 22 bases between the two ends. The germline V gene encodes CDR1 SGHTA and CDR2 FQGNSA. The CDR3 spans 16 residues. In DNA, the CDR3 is TGTGCCAGCAGCGTGTTGGGCGGGTGGGCCGGTGATGAGCAGTTCTTC. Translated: CASSVLGGWAGDEQFF.

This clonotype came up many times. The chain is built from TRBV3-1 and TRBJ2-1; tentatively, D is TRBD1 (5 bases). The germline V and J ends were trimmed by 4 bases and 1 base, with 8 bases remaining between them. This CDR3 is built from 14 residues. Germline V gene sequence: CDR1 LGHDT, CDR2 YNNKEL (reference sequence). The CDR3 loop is CASSLGESYNEQFF. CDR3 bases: TGTGCCAGCAGCCTAGGGGAATCCTACAATGAGCAGTTCTTC.

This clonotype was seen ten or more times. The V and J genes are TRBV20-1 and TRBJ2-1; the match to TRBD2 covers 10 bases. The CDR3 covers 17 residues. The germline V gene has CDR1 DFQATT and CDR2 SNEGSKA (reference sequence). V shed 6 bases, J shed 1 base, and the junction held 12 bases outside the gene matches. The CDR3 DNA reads TGCAGTGCAACCGACAGCGGGAGGGCCCGGTCCTACAATGAGCAGTTCTTC. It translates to CSATDSGRARSYNEQFF.

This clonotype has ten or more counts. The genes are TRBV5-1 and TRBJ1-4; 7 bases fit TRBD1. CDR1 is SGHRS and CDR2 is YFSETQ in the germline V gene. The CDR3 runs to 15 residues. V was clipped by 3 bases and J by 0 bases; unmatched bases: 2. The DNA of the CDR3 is TGCGCCAGCAGCTCCGACAGGGCAACTAATGAAAAACTGTTTTTT. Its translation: CASSSDRATNEKLFF.

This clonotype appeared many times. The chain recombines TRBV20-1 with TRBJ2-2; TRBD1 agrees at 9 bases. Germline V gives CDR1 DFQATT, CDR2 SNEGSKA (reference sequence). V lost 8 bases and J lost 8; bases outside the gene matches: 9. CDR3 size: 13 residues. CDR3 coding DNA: TGCAGTATAACAGGGGGCGGAACGGGGGAGCTGTTTTTT. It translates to CSITGGGTGELFF.

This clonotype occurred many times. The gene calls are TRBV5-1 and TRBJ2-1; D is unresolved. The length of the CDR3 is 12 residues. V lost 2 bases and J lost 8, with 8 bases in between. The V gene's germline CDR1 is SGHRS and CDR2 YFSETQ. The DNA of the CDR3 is TGCGCCAGCAGCTTAAGAGATGATGAGCAGTTCTTC. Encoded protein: CASSLRDDEQFF. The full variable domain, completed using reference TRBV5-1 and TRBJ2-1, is KAGVTQTPRYLIKTRGQQVTLSCSPISGHRSVSWYQQTPGQGLQFLFEYFSETQRNKGNFPGRFSGRQFSNSRSEMNVSTLELGDSALYLCASSLRDDEQFFGPGTRLTVL.

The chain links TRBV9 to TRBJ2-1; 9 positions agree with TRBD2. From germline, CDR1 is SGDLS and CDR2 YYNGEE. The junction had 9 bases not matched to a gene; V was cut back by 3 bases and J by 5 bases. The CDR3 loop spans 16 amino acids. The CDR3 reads CASSATGLASHNEQFF. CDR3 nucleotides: TGTGCCAGCAGCGCAACCGGACTAGCGTCTCACAATGAGCAGTTCTTC. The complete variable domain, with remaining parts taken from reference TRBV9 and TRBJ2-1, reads DSGVTQTPKHLITATGQRVTLRCSPRSGDLSVYWYQQSLDQGLQFLIQYYNGEERAKGNILERFSAQQFPDLHSELNLSSLELGDSALYFCASSATGLASHNEQFFGPGTRLTVL.